This T cell receptor (beta chain) originates from a study of cytomegalovirus exposure and HLA in healthy donors. Study conclusions and caveats: High sensitivity and specificity were reportedly achieved when the classifier diagnosed cytomegalovirus status. Apparent HLA restriction characterized most CMV-associated TCR beta chains in a later analysis.

Looked up from germline, CDR1 is MRHNA and CDR2 is SNTAGT. Trimming at V came to 10 bases and at J to 9 bases, leaving 14 bases not matched to a gene. The CDR3 has 16 residues. This clone has just one count. The antigen remains undetermined. The donors were healthy bone marrow donors. Donors were ostensibly healthy at sampling, although undocumented immune exposures were probable. The PCR contained 60 Vbeta and 13 Jbeta primers. The protocol was immunoSEQ multiplex PCR, while the TCRdb copy is restricted to in-frame clones and leaves out a portion. The top ten hold about 3.9% of the sample, which has about 120,000 clones, 77% seen once.

The origin of this receptor is a human donor in good health. The chain employs TRBV6-4 and TRBJ2-1; 14 bases agree with TRBD2. Sequences were obtained from PBMCs. The CDR3 sequence is CATSETSGRGLIEQFF. As DNA, the CDR3 is TGTGCCACCTCAGAGACTAGCGGGAGGGGATTAATTGAGCAGTTCTTC.